The 32 T cell receptor beta chains below were found in one sample sequenced in a study of shared clonotypes between healthy human individuals. Naive CD8 cells, CD45RO-negative and positively selected for CCR7, excluded terminally differentiated effector memory CD45RA+ cells. Measured with immunoSEQ multiplex PCR; TCRdb has only the in-frame clones, and not every one. The sample shows 660,000 or so clones, 95% to 97% of them seen only once. The sequenced sample consisted of naive CD8+ T cells sorted from blood. Source of these receptors: a woman in her twenties or thirties in good health.

This rearrangement joins TRBV29-1 to TRBJ1-1; 8 bases map to TRBD1. The CDR3 loop spans 14 amino acids. V lost 1 base, J lost 4 bases, and 5 bases stayed unmatched. Looked up from germline, CDR1 is SQVTM and CDR2 is ANQGSEA. This chain's CDR3 is CSVEGRDRRTEAFF. The DNA of the CDR3 is TGCAGCGTTGAAGGCAGGGACAGGCGCACTGAAGCTTTCTTT.

The rearrangement uses TRBV11-2 and TRBJ2-7; a weak D match, TRBD1 (6 bases). Germline V gene lookup returns CDR1 SGHAT and CDR2 FQNNGV. This CDR3 is 13 amino acids long. With 6 bases removed from V and 5 bases from J, the gap between germline ends came to 14 bases. CDR3 nucleotide sequence: TGTGCCAGCAGGGAGACAGGTTACAACGAGCAGTACTTC. Translating gives CASRETGYNEQYF.

This clone appeared a single time. The rearrangement joins TRBV27 to TRBJ1-5, with D maybe TRBD1 (6 bases). From germline, CDR1 is MNHEY and CDR2 SMNVEV (reference sequence). V lost 2 bases and J lost 3, with 11 bases in between. The CDR3 is made up of 15 amino acids. CDR3 in amino acids: CASSLIQGANQPQHF. CDR3 bases: TGTGCCAGCAGTTTAATACAGGGAGCCAATCAGCCCCAGCATTTT.

This chain connects TRBV29-1 to TRBJ1-6; the D gene is possibly TRBD1 (6 bases). Germline CDR1 SQVTM, CDR2 ANQGSEA. V lost 4 bases to trimming and J lost 9 bases, with 25 bases between them. The CDR3 loop spans 17 amino acids. CDR3 sequence: CSVGKTRTGTGFSPLHF. The CDR3, as DNA: TGCAGCGTTGGCAAAACACGAACAGGGACGGGTTTTTCACCCCTCCACTTT.

The gene calls are TRBV19 and TRBJ2-3; D is perhaps TRBD1 (6 bases). The CDR3 spans 18 residues. Germline CDR1 and CDR2: LNHDA and SQIVND (reference sequence). The germline V and J ends were trimmed by 6 bases and 2 bases, with 24 bases remaining between them. The CDR3 is CASRMDSQAPYDTDTQYF. CDR3 nucleotide sequence: TGTGCCAGTAGGATGGACAGCCAGGCCCCTTACGACACAGATACGCAGTATTTT.

The genes are TRBV7-9 and TRBJ2-3; D is perhaps TRBD2 (6 bases). Germline CDR1 is SEHNR and CDR2 is FQNEAQ (reference sequence). The CDR3 runs 11 residues. Trimming pared 8 bases from V and 5 bases from J, leaving 8 bases between. CDR3: CASEGGDTQYF. The CDR3 nucleotides read TGTGCCAGCGAGGGAGGAGATACGCAGTATTTT.

The genes are TRBV30 and TRBJ2-1; either TRBD1 or TRBD2 may supply D (5 bases each). The germline V gene has CDR1 GTSNPN and CDR2 SVGIG (reference sequence). The CDR3 consists of 13 residues. V dropped 2 bases and J dropped 6 bases, with 11 bases sitting between them. The CDR3 region is CAWSNGASNEQFF. In DNA form, the CDR3 reads TGTGCCTGGAGTAACGGGGCCTCCAATGAGCAGTTCTTC.

This clone occurred once. V gene TRBV7-8 combines with J gene TRBJ2-1; 12 bases fit TRBD2. This CDR3 is built from 17 residues. V shed 4 bases and J 2 bases; nucleotides not matched to a gene: 6. The germline CDR1 and CDR2 sequences are SGHVS and FQNEAQ. CDR3: CASSSRLAGAPYNEQFF. For the CDR3, the DNA is TGTGCCAGCAGCTCTCGACTAGCGGGAGCCCCCTACAATGAGCAGTTCTTC.

The chain combines TRBV9 with TRBJ2-2; 10 nucleotides align to TRBD2. The CDR3 is 16 amino acids. Germline V lookup: CDR1 SGDLS, CDR2 YYNGEE. V gave up 3 bases and J gave up 4 bases; unmatched junction bases: 6. The chain's CDR3 is CASSDPGLASTGELFF. In DNA, the CDR3 is TGTGCCAGCAGCGACCCGGGACTAGCGAGCACCGGGGAGCTGTTTTTT. Drawing the rest from reference TRBV9 and TRBJ2-2, the complete variable domain is DSGVTQTPKHLITATGQRVTLRCSPRSGDLSVYWYQQSLDQGLQFLIQYYNGEERAKGNILERFSAQQFPDLHSELNLSSLELGDSALYFCASSDPGLASTGELFFGEGSRLTVL.

The chain joins TRBV28 to TRBJ2-2; TRBD1 aligns across 7 bases. Trimming at V came to 1 base and at J to 6 bases, leaving 2 bases not matched to a gene. The CDR3 is made up of 14 amino acids. CDR1 and CDR2 from the germline V gene are MDHEN and SYDVKM. In DNA form, the CDR3 reads TGTGCCAGCAGTTTATCAGGGGGTGCCGGGGAGCTGTTTTTT. It yields the protein CASSLSGGAGELFF.

The chain joins TRBV9 to TRBJ2-1, with D unresolved. Germline loops: CDR1 SGDLS, CDR2 YYNGEE. This CDR3 is 13 amino acids long. Trimming took off 3 bases at V and 8 bases at J, with 12 bases between the two ends. CDR3 sequence: CASSDVVSDEQFF. CDR3 bases: TGTGCCAGCAGCGACGTGGTGAGCGATGAGCAGTTCTTC.

The V gene is TRBV5-4, the J gene TRBJ1-1; perhaps TRBD1 as D (5 bases). This CDR3 contains 11 residues. The V end was cut by 7 bases, the J end by 3 bases, with 7 bases between. Germline lookup yields CDR1 SGHNT and CDR2 YYREEE (reference sequence). The CDR3 region has the DNA TGTGCCAGCTGGGGGGACACTGAAGCTTTCTTT. This gives the protein CASWGDTEAFF.

In DNA form, the CDR3 reads TGTGCCAGCAGGATAGGGGGCGAGCAGTACTTC. Encoded protein: CASRIGGEQYF. V and J are TRBV25-1 and TRBJ2-7, with D possibly matching TRBD1 (6 bases). The germline CDR1 and CDR2 sequences are MGHDK and SYGVNS. V lost 6 bases and J lost 6, with 9 bases in between. The CDR3 spans 11 residues.

The sample holds one count of this clone. The gene calls are TRBV28 and TRBJ2-2, with 13 bases identical to TRBD2. The germline CDR1 and CDR2 sequences are MDHEN and SYDVKM. With V trimmed by 5 bases and J by 2 bases, 5 bases remained unmatched. There are 17 residues in the CDR3. The CDR3 DNA follows: TGTGCCAGCAGTCCGACTAGCGGGAGGTCAAACACCGGGGAGCTGTTTTTT. Translating gives CASSPTSGRSNTGELFF.

In its sample, this clone was seen once. Different DNA sequences within this sample yield the same CDR3. The genes are TRBV7-9 and TRBJ1-2; D call uncertain. CDR3 length: 11 amino acids. The germline CDR1 and CDR2 sequences are SEHNR and FQNEAQ (reference sequence). V was pared by 1 base and J by 8 bases, with 5 bases between. CDR3 nucleotide sequence: TGTGCCAGCAGCTTAGGGGGAGGCTACACCTTC. Amino acid sequence: CASSLGGGYTF.

The chain is built from TRBV10-1 and TRBJ2-7; D remains unclear. The CDR3 extends over 15 amino acids. The V gene's germline CDR1 is WNHNN and CDR2 SYGVQD (reference sequence). V lost 3 bases, J lost 2 bases, and 14 bases lay in between. The CDR3 spells CASSDSGETTYEQYF. CDR3 in DNA: TGCGCCAGCAGTGATTCAGGAGAGACAACCTACGAGCAGTACTTC.

Note on this clone: The sample carries other DNA sequences with the same CDR3. V usage is TRBV5-6 and J usage is TRBJ1-5, with D perhaps TRBD1 (5 bases). The CDR3 loop spans 13 amino acids. V lost 3 bases and J lost 6, with 10 bases in between. Germline-derived CDR1 and CDR2 are SGHDT and YYEEEE. The DNA for the CDR3 is TGTGCCAGCAGCTCGGGGGGAGCTCAGCCCCAGCATTTT. Protein product: CASSSGGAQPQHF.

The chain carries TRBV6-1 and TRBJ2-2; D unclear. Looked up from germline, CDR1 is MNHNS and CDR2 is SASEGT. This CDR3 contains 13 residues. V shed 5 bases and J shed 3 bases, with 7 bases lying between them. CDR3 sequence: CASSSTYTGELFF. CDR3 bases: TGTGCCAGCAGTAGTACCTACACCGGGGAGCTGTTTTTT.

As to this clone: Other DNA sequences from this sample encode an identical CDR3 as well. The chain joins TRBV19 to TRBJ2-1; D not certain. This CDR3 region has 12 residues. Germline V CDR1 and CDR2: LNHDA, SQIVND (reference sequence). The V end was cut by 4 bases, the J end by 4 bases, with 5 bases between. DNA of the CDR3: TGTGCCAGTAGTAGCGAGTACAATGAGCAGTTCTTC. Translation: CASSSEYNEQFF.

V is TRBV27 and J is TRBJ2-7, with D possibly being TRBD1 or TRBD2 (5 bases each). Germline lookup yields CDR1 MNHEY and CDR2 SMNVEV (reference sequence). Trimming pared 1 base from V and 3 bases from J, leaving 16 bases between. This CDR3 region has 16 residues. Written as DNA, the CDR3 is TGTGCCAGCAGTTTATTGGTCAGGGACGGAGGCTACGAGCAGTACTTC. It is translated as CASSLLVRDGGYEQYF.

The table lists this clone with a count of one. The V gene is TRBV9, the J gene TRBJ2-1; the D gene could be TRBD1 or TRBD2 (5 bases each). Germline assignment: CDR1 SGDLS and CDR2 YYNGEE. Trimming pared 4 bases from V and 9 bases from J, leaving 14 bases between. The length of the CDR3 is 13 residues. CDR3: CASSPSAGAEQFF. The CDR3 nucleotides are TGTGCCAGCAGCCCCAGCGCCGGGGCTGAGCAGTTCTTC.

J is TRBJ2-1 and V is TRBV5-1; 8 bases fit TRBD2. V shed 4 bases and J 7 bases; nucleotides not matched to a gene: 13. This CDR3 is built from 16 residues. Germline V gene sequence: CDR1 SGHRS, CDR2 YFSETQ. The CDR3 nucleotides read TGCGCCAGCAGCCCAAACGCAGCGGGAGAGATGAATGAGCAGTTCTTC. It is translated as CASSPNAAGEMNEQFF.

The chain joins TRBV15 to TRBJ2-7; tentatively, D is TRBD1 (5 bases). V lost 6 bases and J 7 bases, leaving 16 bases between the germline ends. This CDR3 has 13 amino acids. Germline CDR1 is LNHNV and CDR2 is YYDKDF (reference sequence). CDR3 coding DNA: TGTGCCACCAGTGTGGGAAGGGGAAGGGAGCAGTACTTC. Protein: CATSVGRGREQYF. The entire variable domain, with the rest obtained from reference TRBV15 and TRBJ2-7, is as follows: DAMVIQNPRYQVTQFGKPVTLSCSQTLNHNVMYWYQQKSSQAPKLLFHYYDKDFNNEADTPDNFQSRRPNTSFCFLDIRSPGLGDTAMYLCATSVGRGREQYFGPGTRLTVT.

The CDR3 coding sequence is TGTGCCAGCGGCAGGACAGGGAGCACTGAAGCTTTCTTT. Amino acid sequence: CASGRTGSTEAFF. This rearrangement joins TRBV25-1 to TRBJ1-1; TRBD1 aligns across 8 bases. CDR1 and CDR2 (germline): MGHDK, SYGVNS. The CDR3 runs 13 residues. The trim removed 8 bases at V and 4 bases at J, leaving 6 bases unmatched.

The genes are TRBV4-1 and TRBJ2-7; D is unclear. Germline CDR1 is MGHRA and CDR2 is YSYEKL. There are 15 residues in the CDR3. Trimming cost V 1 base and J 3 bases, with 13 bases left between them. The CDR3 DNA follows: TGCGCCAGCAGCCAAGCTGCCAACGGCAACTACGAGCAGTACTTC. Translated: CASSQAANGNYEQYF.

This rearrangement joins TRBV5-6 to TRBJ2-7; tentatively, D is TRBD1 (5 bases). The CDR3 totals 14 residues. Germline assignment: CDR1 SGHDT and CDR2 YYEEEE. Trimming removed 3 bases from V and 3 bases from J, with 13 bases in between. The DNA of the CDR3 is TGTGCCAGCAGCTGGTCAGGGTATGGCTACGAGCAGTACTTC. This encodes CASSWSGYGYEQYF.

This clone was seen a few times. This chain connects TRBV19 to TRBJ2-7, with D possibly called TRBD1 or TRBD2 (5 bases each). Germline-derived CDR1 and CDR2 are LNHDA and SQIVND (reference sequence). The V gene lost 5 bases and the J gene lost 3 bases, with 14 bases spanning the gap. The CDR3 loop spans 14 amino acids. CDR3 region: CASSFPGRNYEQYF. In nucleotides, the CDR3 is TGTGCCAGTAGTTTTCCGGGACGGAACTACGAGCAGTACTTC. Filled out from reference TRBV19 and TRBJ2-7, the complete variable domain reads DGGITQSPKYLFRKEGQNVTLSCEQNLNHDAMYWYRQDPGQGLRLIYYSQIVNDFQKGDIAEGYSVSREKKESFPLTVTSAQKNPTAFYLCASSFPGRNYEQYFGPGTRLTVT.

The chain has TRBV4-1 and TRBJ1-1, with D maybe TRBD1 (5 bases). The CDR3 sequence is 17 residues long. Germline V lookup: CDR1 MGHRA, CDR2 YSYEKL. V was shortened by 4 bases and J by 5 bases, with 23 bases between the two germline ends. The CDR3 spells CASSLGTGARAGTEAFF. The CDR3 region has the DNA TGCGCCAGCAGCCTCGGAACCGGGGCCCGCGCAGGTACTGAAGCTTTCTTT.

V usage is TRBV4-1 and J usage is TRBJ2-1; D unclear. Germline assignment: CDR1 MGHRA and CDR2 YSYEKL. The CDR3 length is 16 residues. V was cut by 3 bases and J by 8 bases, with 20 bases left in between. The CDR3 nucleotides read TGCGCCAGCAGCCAGAGAGACACCCTCCGGTACGATGAGCAGTTCTTC. Amino acids: CASSQRDTLRYDEQFF.

The chain is built from TRBV2 and TRBJ2-3; 8 positions agree with TRBD1. There are 14 residues in the CDR3. The junction had 5 bases not matched to a gene; V was cut back by 7 bases and J by 2 bases. Germline loops: CDR1 SNHLY, CDR2 FYNNEI. CDR3 region: CASIWTGNTDTQYF. The CDR3 nucleotides read TGTGCCAGCATCTGGACAGGGAACACAGATACGCAGTATTTT.

For this clone: Different DNA sequences within this sample yield the same CDR3. This chain uses TRBV28 with TRBJ2-2; no reliable D call. Trimming took off 4 bases at V and 6 bases at J, with 9 bases between the two ends. Germline CDR1 and CDR2: MDHEN and SYDVKM. The CDR3 totals 13 residues. CDR3 sequence reads: CASSYGLPGELFF. CDR3 coding DNA: TGTGCCAGCAGTTATGGCCTGCCCGGGGAGCTGTTTTTT.

This chain connects TRBV6-1 to TRBJ1-3, with D unresolved. CDR1 and CDR2 from the germline V gene are MNHNS and SASEGT. The V and J ends lost 1 base and 4 bases respectively, with 11 bases between them. There are 15 residues in the CDR3. Written as DNA, the CDR3 is TGTGCCAGCAGTGAAGTTCCGGGAAGAGGAAACACCATATATTTT. Translating gives CASSEVPGRGNTIYF.